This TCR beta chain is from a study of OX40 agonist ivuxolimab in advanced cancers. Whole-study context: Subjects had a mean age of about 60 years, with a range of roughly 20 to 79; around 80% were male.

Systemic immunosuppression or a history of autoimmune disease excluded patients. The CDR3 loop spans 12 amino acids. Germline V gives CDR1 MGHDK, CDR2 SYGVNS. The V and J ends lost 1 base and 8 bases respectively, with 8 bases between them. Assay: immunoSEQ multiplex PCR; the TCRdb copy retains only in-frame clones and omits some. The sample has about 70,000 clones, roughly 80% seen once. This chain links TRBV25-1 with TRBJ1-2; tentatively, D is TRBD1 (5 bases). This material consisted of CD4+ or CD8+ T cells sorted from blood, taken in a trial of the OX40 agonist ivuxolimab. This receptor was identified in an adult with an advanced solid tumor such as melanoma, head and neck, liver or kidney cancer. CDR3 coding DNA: TGTGCCAGCAGTGAATGGACACGCGGCTACACCTTC. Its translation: CASSEWTRGYTF.